Below are 28 T cell receptor beta chains sequenced from a single sample in a study of a mutant IDH1 vaccine in newly diagnosed glioma. Assay used: immunoSEQ multiplex PCR; TCRdb lists only in-frame clones, some missing. In the table there are about 40,000 clones, approximately 90% of which are singletons. These receptors have no known antigen. Time point noted: week 5, during vaccination. The vaccine gave 300 ug of a 20-mer mutant IDH1 peptide subcutaneously per dose. This specimen consisted of PBMCs, obtained from a glioma patient whose treatment included an IDH1 peptide vaccine. All receptors derive from a man between 45 and 60 years old with glioma.

The chain combines TRBV7-3 with TRBJ2-5; D gene uncertain. Germline V gives CDR1 SGHTA, CDR2 FQGTGA. The ends were cut back, 3 bases at V and 5 bases at J, with 10 bases in the middle. The CDR3 spans 13 residues. CDR3 protein: CASSFTSLETQYF. As DNA, the CDR3 is TGTGCCAGCAGCTTTACCTCACTGGAGACCCAGTACTTC. Drawing the rest from reference TRBV7-3 and TRBJ2-5, the complete variable domain is GAGVSQTPSNKVTEKGKYVELRCDPISGHTALYWYRQSLGQGPEFLIYFQGTGAADDSGLPNDRFFAVRPEGSVSTLKIQRTERGDSAVYLCASSFTSLETQYFGPGTRLLVL.

The rearrangement uses TRBV13 and TRBJ2-4; D is possibly TRBD2 (6 bases). V lost 2 bases, J lost 0 bases, and 8 bases lay in between. Per the germline V gene, CDR1 is PRHDT and CDR2 is FYEKMQ (reference sequence). CDR3 length: 15 residues. The CDR3, as DNA: TGTGCCAGCAGCTTATTTAGCGGAGCCAAAAACATTCAGTACTTC. This gives the protein CASSLFSGAKNIQYF.

The chain couples TRBV5-1 to TRBJ2-7, with D perhaps TRBD2 (5 bases). CDR1 is SGHRS, CDR2 YFSETQ, per germline. The length of the CDR3 is 14 residues. Between the trimmed V and J ends, which lost 0 bases and 2 bases, there was a span of 9 bases. CDR3 in amino acids: CASSLAGDAYEQYF. CDR3 DNA: TGCGCCAGCAGCTTGGCCGGGGATGCCTACGAGCAGTACTTC. The full variable domain, completed using reference TRBV5-1 and TRBJ2-7, is KAGVTQTPRYLIKTRGQQVTLSCSPISGHRSVSWYQQTPGQGLQFLFEYFSETQRNKGNFPGRFSGRQFSNSRSEMNVSTLELGDSALYLCASSLAGDAYEQYFGPGTRLTVT.

DNA for the CDR3: TGTGCCAGCAGTTACTCGTCCTTTTCTGGAAACACCATATATTTT. Its translation: CASSYSSFSGNTIYF. The chain is built from TRBV6-5 and TRBJ1-3; no definite D call. V lost 0 bases and J 1 base, leaving 7 bases between the germline ends. The germline gives CDR1 MNHEY, CDR2 SVGAGI. The CDR3 has 15 residues.

J is TRBJ1-2 and V is TRBV7-3, with 9 bases lining up with TRBD1. CDR1 is SGHTA, CDR2 FQGTGA, per germline. This CDR3 has 14 amino acids. Germline trimming cut 4 bases from V and 9 bases from J; bases unmatched to any gene: 9. As DNA, the CDR3 is TGTGCCAGCAGCTCCGACCCGGGACAGGGAAGCTACACCTTC. Its protein is CASSSDPGQGSYTF.

The genes are TRBV27 and TRBJ1-5; tentatively, D is TRBD1 (5 bases). In germline, CDR1 is MNHEY, CDR2 SMNVEV (reference sequence). Trimming cost V 2 bases and J 2 bases, with 10 bases left between them. The CDR3 spans 15 residues. DNA of the CDR3: TGTGCCAGCAGTTTACTCGGCAGGGGCAATCAGCCCCAGCATTTT. Residues: CASSLLGRGNQPQHF.

The chain has TRBV4-1 and TRBJ2-4; a possible D gene is TRBD2 (5 bases). Trimming pared 1 base from V and 0 bases from J, leaving 16 bases between. Per germline, CDR1 MGHRA and CDR2 YSYEKL. The CDR3 totals 18 residues. Here the CDR3 reads CASSQGSVRGIAKNIQYF. CDR3 in DNA: TGCGCCAGCAGCCAAGGATCGGTCCGGGGAATAGCCAAAAACATTCAGTACTTC.

The chain couples TRBV18 to TRBJ2-2, with D unclear. Germline CDR1 and CDR2: KGHSH and LQKENI. This CDR3 comprises 15 residues. V was trimmed by 3 bases and J by 2 bases, leaving 10 bases between them. Here the CDR3 DNA reads TGTGCCAGCTCACCGACACGGCAAAACACCGGGGAGCTGTTTTTT. Translating it yields CASSPTRQNTGELFF.

In this sample, this clone turned up once. The CDR3, as DNA: TGTGCCAGCTCACCGGGGGAGACCCAGTACTTC. Amino acid sequence: CASSPGETQYF. The chain combines TRBV18 with TRBJ2-5, with D unclear. There are 11 residues in the CDR3. Germline-derived CDR1 and CDR2 are KGHSH and LQKENI. The V and J ends lost 3 bases and 5 bases respectively, with 4 bases between them.

The V and J genes are TRBV15 and TRBJ1-4; D unclear. CDR1 and CDR2 from the germline V gene are LNHNV and YYDKDF (reference sequence). Trimming stripped 1 base from V and 5 bases from J, with 8 bases between. This CDR3 has 14 residues. CDR3 sequence: CATSRGQLNEKLFF. The CDR3 DNA reads TGTGCCACCAGCAGAGGCCAGTTAAATGAAAAACTGTTTTTT.

This clone was counted once. The chain joins TRBV15 to TRBJ1-5, with TRBD1 identical over 10 bases. From germline, CDR1 is LNHNV and CDR2 YYDKDF (reference sequence). V lost 3 bases to trimming and J lost 6 bases; unmatched junction nucleotides: 8. The CDR3 is 16 residues long. CDR3 DNA: TGTGCCACCAGCAGTGCCGGGACAGGGGTATTTCAGCCCCAGCATTTT. Its translation is CATSSAGTGVFQPQHF.

This clone was recorded a few times. This sequence joins TRBV5-6 and TRBJ1-2, with D maybe TRBD1 (6 bases). Germline V gives CDR1 SGHDT, CDR2 YYEEEE. With 0 bases removed from V and 8 bases from J, the gap between germline ends came to 14 bases. CDR3 size: 14 residues. The CDR3 bases are TGTGCCAGCAGCTTGGCTTTACAGGGCCTCGGCTACACCTTC. This sequence encodes CASSLALQGLGYTF. Using reference TRBV5-6 and TRBJ1-2 for the parts outside the CDR3, the full variable domain is DAGVTQSPTHLIKTRGQQVTLRCSPKSGHDTVSWYQQALGQGPQFIFQYYEEEERQRGNFPDRFSGHQFPNYSSELNVNALLLGDSALYLCASSLALQGLGYTFGSGTRLTVV.

This clone appeared a single time. The chain is built from TRBV27 and TRBJ1-5, with 8 nucleotides matching TRBD1. The CDR3 contains 16 residues. The V gene's germline CDR1 is MNHEY and CDR2 SMNVEV (reference sequence). The V and J ends lost 0 bases and 2 bases, in that order; junction bases with no gene match: 3. The CDR3 region is CASSLSRGPGNQPQHF. In DNA form, the CDR3 reads TGTGCCAGCAGTTTATCCAGGGGGCCGGGCAATCAGCCCCAGCATTTT.

This chain links TRBV5-3 with TRBJ1-5; 8 positions agree with TRBD1. TRBV5-3 is designated an ORF whose function remains uncertain. V was pared by 4 bases and J by 6 bases, with 6 bases of the junction left unmatched. The CDR3 extends over 14 amino acids. The CDR3 DNA is TGTGCCAGAAGCCGCCAGGGGGCGTTTCAGCCCCAGCATTTT. Protein: CARSRQGAFQPQHF.

The rearrangement links TRBV6-5 to TRBJ1-5, with unresolved D. This CDR3 is 14 amino acids long. V lost 8 bases, J lost 2 bases, and 13 bases lay in between. Per germline, CDR1 MNHEY and CDR2 SVGAGI. CDR3: CASPKFSGNQPQHF. In DNA form, the CDR3 reads TGTGCCAGCCCGAAATTTTCAGGCAATCAGCCCCAGCATTTT.

This chain links TRBV15 with TRBJ2-7, with 10 bases matching TRBD1. The CDR3 sequence is 14 residues long. The V segment lost 1 base and the J segment 6 bases; nucleotides outside the gene matches: 3. Germline V gene sequence: CDR1 LNHNV, CDR2 YYDKDF (reference sequence). Here the CDR3 reads CATSRGQGAAEQYF. The CDR3 nucleotides are TGTGCCACCAGCAGAGGACAGGGGGCGGCCGAGCAGTACTTC.

This rearrangement joins TRBV27 to TRBJ1-2, with 9 bases matching TRBD1. Germline CDR1 reads MNHEY; CDR2 reads SMNVEV (reference sequence). The CDR3 extends over 14 amino acids. After removal of 3 bases from V and 8 bases from J, the junction contained 7 bases not matched to a gene. This CDR3 reads CASSLQGQGRGYTF. DNA for the CDR3: TGTGCCAGCAGTTTGCAAGGACAGGGGAGAGGCTACACCTTC.

This chain joins TRBV6-5 and TRBJ1-6; 9 bases are a match to TRBD1. Germline values: CDR1 MNHEY, CDR2 SVGAGI. Trimming took 5 bases from V and 8 from J; bases not matched to a gene: 4. The CDR3 is 14 amino acids. CDR3: CASSRQGEHSPLHF. The DNA for the CDR3 is TGTGCCAGCAGTCGACAGGGGGAACATTCACCCCTCCACTTT.

This clone is deemed medium-sized. The rearrangement uses TRBV7-3 and TRBJ2-1; D possibly corresponds to TRBD1 (5 bases). This CDR3 is 13 amino acids long. V was shortened by 2 bases and J by 7 bases, with 9 bases between the two germline ends. Germline assignment: CDR1 SGHTA and CDR2 FQGTGA. The CDR3 DNA reads TGTGCCAGCAGCTTATACGCAGGGAATGAGCAGTTCTTC. It specifies CASSLYAGNEQFF.

The rearrangement joins TRBV27 to TRBJ1-2; D gene uncertain. Trimming shortened V by 2 bases and J by 4 bases, and 8 bases separated the two germline ends. This CDR3 comprises 13 residues. Germline CDR1 reads MNHEY; CDR2 reads SMNVEV (reference sequence). The CDR3 spells CASSLEGFYGYTF. The CDR3 coding sequence is TGTGCCAGCAGTTTAGAAGGATTCTATGGCTACACCTTC.

V is TRBV7-9 and J is TRBJ1-5; D unclear. V was shortened by 3 bases and J by 4 bases, with 4 bases between the two germline ends. Germline V lookup: CDR1 SEHNR, CDR2 FQNEAQ (reference sequence). This CDR3 is 12 amino acids long. The CDR3 protein is CASSFGNQPQHF. CDR3 nucleotide sequence: TGTGCCAGCAGCTTCGGGAATCAGCCCCAGCATTTT.

V and J are TRBV4-1 and TRBJ1-5, with no clear D. Trimming stripped 1 base from V and 2 bases from J, with 12 bases between. CDR3 length equals 16 residues. Germline CDR1 and CDR2: MGHRA and YSYEKL. The CDR3 sequence: CASSQGSIRGNQPQHF. The CDR3 DNA reads as TGCGCCAGCAGCCAAGGATCAATACGCGGCAATCAGCCCCAGCATTTT.

The chain uses TRBV18 and TRBJ2-1, with 11 positions matching TRBD2. The CDR3 covers 18 residues. From germline, CDR1 is KGHSH and CDR2 LQKENI. J gave up 0 bases and V 2 bases, and 6 bases lay outside the gene matches. CDR3 DNA sequence: TGTGCCAGCTCACCATTAGCGGGGGGGCTTAGCTCCTACAATGAGCAGTTCTTC. It encodes CASSPLAGGLSSYNEQFF.

In its sample, this clone was seen once. This chain connects TRBV9 to TRBJ2-2; 9 bases fit TRBD2. Germline V gene sequence: CDR1 SGDLS, CDR2 YYNGEE. Trimming removed 4 bases from V and 5 bases from J; junction bases left unmatched: 6. This CDR3 is 15 amino acids long. The CDR3: CASSFYSGSTGELFF. The CDR3 DNA reads as TGTGCCAGCAGCTTCTATAGCGGGAGTACCGGGGAGCTGTTTTTT. Looking up the rest from reference TRBV9 and TRBJ2-2 gives the full variable domain: DSGVTQTPKHLITATGQRVTLRCSPRSGDLSVYWYQQSLDQGLQFLIQYYNGEERAKGNILERFSAQQFPDLHSELNLSSLELGDSALYFCASSFYSGSTGELFFGEGSRLTVL.

V gene TRBV28 combines with J gene TRBJ2-7; 7 bases are shared with TRBD2. The CDR3 is 15 amino acids. Per germline, CDR1 MDHEN and CDR2 SYDVKM. V lost 4 bases and J lost 1; bases outside the gene matches: 7. Written as DNA, the CDR3 is TGTGCCAGCAGTTCCCTAGCGGATCTATCCTACGAGCAGTACTTC. Encoded protein: CASSSLADLSYEQYF.

The chain uses TRBV5-1 and TRBJ2-5; D not certain. Germline lookup yields CDR1 SGHRS and CDR2 YFSETQ. The CDR3 length is 15 residues. The germline V and J ends were trimmed by 4 bases and 8 bases, with 21 bases remaining between them. CDR3 sequence reads: CASSLSVTEKRTQYF. DNA of the CDR3: TGCGCCAGCAGCCTGAGCGTTACTGAAAAGAGAACCCAGTACTTC.

The chain recombines TRBV7-2 with TRBJ2-2; D perhaps matches TRBD1 (6 bases). Germline CDR1 is SGHTA and CDR2 is FQGNSA. The CDR3 is 14 residues long. V was shortened by 5 bases and J by 4 bases, with 11 bases between the two germline ends. The DNA of the CDR3 is TGTGCCAGCAGCAGACGGACAGCCACCGGGGAGCTGTTTTTT. It translates to CASSRRTATGELFF.

The CDR3 nucleotides are TGTGCCAGCTCCGGGACAGCTTATTCTGGGGCCAACGTCCTGACTTTC. Amino acids: CASSGTAYSGANVLTF. The V call is TRBV28, the J call TRBJ2-6; 7 bases map to TRBD1. Losses at the gene ends were 8 bases for V and 1 base for J; bases not matched to a gene: 8. From germline, CDR1 is MDHEN and CDR2 SYDVKM. This CDR3 region has 16 residues.